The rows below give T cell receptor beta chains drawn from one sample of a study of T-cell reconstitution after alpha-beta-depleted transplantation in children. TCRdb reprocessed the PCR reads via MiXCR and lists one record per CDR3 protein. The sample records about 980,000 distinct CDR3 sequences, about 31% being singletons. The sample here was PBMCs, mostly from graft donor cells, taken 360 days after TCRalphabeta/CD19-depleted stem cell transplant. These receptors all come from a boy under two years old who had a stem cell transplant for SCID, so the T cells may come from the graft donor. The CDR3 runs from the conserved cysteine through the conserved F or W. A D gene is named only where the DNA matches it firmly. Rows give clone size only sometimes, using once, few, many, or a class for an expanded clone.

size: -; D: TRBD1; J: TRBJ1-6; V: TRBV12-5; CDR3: CASGFHRDRDSPLHF; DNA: TGTGCTAGTGGTTTCCACCGGGACAGGGACTCACCCCTCCACTTT
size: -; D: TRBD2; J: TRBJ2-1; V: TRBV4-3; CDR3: CASSQEIGGFNEQFF; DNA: TGCGCCAGCAGCCAAGAAATCGGGGGGTTCAATGAGCAGTTCTTC
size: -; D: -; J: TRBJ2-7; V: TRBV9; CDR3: CASSVGGVGTYEQYF; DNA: TGTGCCAGCAGCGTAGGCGGGGTAGGGACCTACGAGCAGTACTTC
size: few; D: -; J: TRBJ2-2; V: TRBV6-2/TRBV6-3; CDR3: CASSYRRRLPTTLGELFF; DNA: TGTGCCAGCAGTTATCGGCGCAGGCTCCCGACCACGCTCGGGGAGCTGTTTTTT
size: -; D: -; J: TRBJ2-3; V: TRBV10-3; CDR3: CAISGGGKKDTQYF; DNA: TGTGCCATCAGTGGGGGAGGCAAAAAAGATACGCAGTATTTT
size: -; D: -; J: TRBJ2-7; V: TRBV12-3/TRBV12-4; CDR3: CASSLGETREQYF; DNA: TGTGCCAGCAGTTTAGGGGAGACTAGGGAGCAGTACTTC
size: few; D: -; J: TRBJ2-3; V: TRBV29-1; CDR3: CSVRKGPRDTQYF; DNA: TGCAGCGTTCGGAAGGGTCCCAGAGATACGCAGTATTTT
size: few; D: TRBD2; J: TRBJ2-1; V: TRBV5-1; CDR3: CASSSPGLGEDEQFF; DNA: TGCGCCAGCAGCTCTCCGGGACTAGGGGAGGATGAGCAGTTCTTC
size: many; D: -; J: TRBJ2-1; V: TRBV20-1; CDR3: CSARLAGRYNEQFF; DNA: TGCAGTGCTAGGCTGGCGGGGAGATACAATGAGCAGTTCTTC
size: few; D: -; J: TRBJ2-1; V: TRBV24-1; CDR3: CATSDNRVPYNEQFF; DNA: TGTGCCACCAGTGATAACAGGGTTCCCTACAATGAGCAGTTCTTC
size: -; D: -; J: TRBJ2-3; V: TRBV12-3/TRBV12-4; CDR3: CASSLFGGPSTDTQYF; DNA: TGTGCCAGCAGTTTATTCGGGGGGCCGAGCACAGATACGCAGTATTTT
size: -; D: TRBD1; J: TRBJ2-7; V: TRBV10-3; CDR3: CAISDKGQGLHEQYF; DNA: TGTGCCATCAGTGATAAGGGACAGGGTCTCCACGAGCAGTACTTC
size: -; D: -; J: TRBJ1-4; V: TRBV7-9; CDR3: CASKALGEKLFF; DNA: TGTGCCAGCAAGGCGTTAGGGGAAAAACTGTTTTTT
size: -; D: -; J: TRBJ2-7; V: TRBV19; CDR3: CASSHPKTRDKLPEQYF; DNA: TGTGCCAGTAGCCATCCAAAGACGAGGGACAAACTCCCCGAGCAGTACTTC
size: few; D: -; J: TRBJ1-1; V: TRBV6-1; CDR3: CASSARQEMGTEAFF; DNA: TGTGCCAGCAGTGCTCGACAGGAGATGGGCACTGAAGCTTTCTTT